Below, 6 T cell receptor beta chains from the same sample are listed, as sequenced in a study of cytomegalovirus exposure and HLA in healthy donors. A multiplex PCR was run with 60 Vbeta primers and 13 Jbeta primers. The table came from immunoSEQ multiplex PCR; TCRdb's copy has only in-frame clones and leaves some out. The listing contains some 84,000 clones. Specimen: PBMCs. Source of these receptors: a man aged 45-60 years in good health and CMV-seronegative.

The V and J genes are TRBV6-6 and TRBJ2-1, with 7 positions matching TRBD2. From germline, CDR1 is MNHNY and CDR2 SVGAGI (reference sequence). Unmatched junction bases numbered 15, after V lost 6 bases and J lost 7 bases. The CDR3 spans 16 residues. DNA of the CDR3: TGTGCCAGCAGGAGAGGCGGGGGTTTAATAATAAATGAGCAGTTCTTC. Translation gives CASRRGGGLIINEQFF.

The V call is TRBV18, the J call TRBJ2-1; TRBD2 matches 10 bases. Trimming at V came to 3 bases and at J to 8 bases, leaving 10 bases not matched to a gene. The CDR3 is 16 amino acids. CDR1 is KGHSH, CDR2 LQKENI, per germline. CDR3 loop: CASSPSYASGGDEQFF. CDR3 DNA sequence: TGTGCCAGCTCACCTTCGTATGCTAGCGGGGGCGATGAGCAGTTCTTC.

This chain links TRBV7-2 with TRBJ1-3; D gene unclear. The germline V gene encodes CDR1 SGHTA and CDR2 FQGNSA. V lost 1 base and J 0 bases, leaving 10 bases between the germline ends. This CDR3 region has 16 residues. CDR3 DNA: TGTGCCAGCAGCTTAGTGGGTCAGGTCTCTGGAAACACCATATATTTT. Its protein product is CASSLVGQVSGNTIYF.

V usage is TRBV18 and J usage is TRBJ1-2; D remains unclear. The germline V gene encodes CDR1 KGHSH and CDR2 LQKENI. V lost 0 bases to trimming and J lost 3 bases, with 14 bases between them. CDR3 size: 16 residues. As DNA, the CDR3 is TGTGCCAGCTCACCACCGGTACAGCAAATGTACTATGGCTACACCTTC. This sequence encodes CASSPPVQQMYYGYTF.

The chain links TRBV28 to TRBJ1-2; 8 bases are a match to TRBD1. This CDR3 comprises 15 residues. The germline V gene has CDR1 MDHEN and CDR2 SYDVKM. V shed 2 bases and J 0 bases; nucleotides not matched to a gene: 2. CDR3 amino acids: CASSLRDRTNYGYTF. The CDR3 DNA reads TGTGCCAGCAGTTTAAGGGACAGGACTAACTATGGCTACACCTTC.

V and J are TRBV5-1 and TRBJ2-4; TRBD1 is a possible D gene (6 bases). CDR3 size: 14 residues. The germline CDR1 and CDR2 sequences are SGHRS and YFSETQ. V shed 0 bases and J shed 5 bases, with 9 bases lying between them. In DNA form, the CDR3 reads TGCGCCAGCAGCTTGGTTGGACAGCAAAACATTCAGTACTTC. Translating it yields CASSLVGQQNIQYF. The entire variable domain, with the rest obtained from reference TRBV5-1 and TRBJ2-4, is as follows: KAGVTQTPRYLIKTRGQQVTLSCSPISGHRSVSWYQQTPGQGLQFLFEYFSETQRNKGNFPGRFSGRQFSNSRSEMNVSTLELGDSALYLCASSLVGQQNIQYFGAGTRLSVL.